This T cell receptor (beta chain) was captured by sequencing in a study of control samples from healthy donors and cancer patients. Germline V gene lookup returns CDR1 MNHEY and CDR2 SMNVEV (reference sequence). V dropped 8 bases and J dropped 3; count of bases not matched to a gene: 6. The CDR3 is 14 residues long. The data were produced by immunoSEQ multiplex PCR, yet TCRdb's version contains in-frame clones alone and is incomplete. The table has around 85,000 clones, roughly nine tenths seen once. This chain uses TRBV27 with TRBJ2-3; 9 nucleotides agree with TRBD2. The sample comprised blood. The clonotype comes from a woman aged 55-69 years in good health. CDR3: CASSSSGSTDTQYF. In DNA, the CDR3 is TGTGCCAGCTCCAGTAGCGGGAGTACAGATACGCAGTATTTT.